This T cell receptor (beta chain) was sequenced for a study of shared clonotypes between healthy human individuals. General study points: Sampling used blood alone; tissue repertoires probably differ.

CD45RO-negative CD8 cells positively selected for CCR7 made up the naive population, which excluded terminally differentiated effector memory CD45RA+ cells. Each sample came from a Caucasian adult donor living in Nashville, Tennessee. The assay ran at deep level. Methods used by the authors: Because ImmunoSEQ provided only junction sequences with no quality scores, the filtering differed. Generated by immunoSEQ multiplex PCR, the TCRdb table keeps only in-frame clones and is missing some. That table gives V, J and clone size, and the DNA gave D and trimming. The data contain just over 2,000,000 clones, approximately 94% of them singletons. Trimming took 4 bases from V and 6 from J; bases not matched to a gene: 3. Germline-derived CDR1 and CDR2 are MNHEY and SVGAGI. The CDR3 contains 12 residues. Details on this clone: What it binds is unknown.

This chain connects TRBV6-5 to TRBJ2-7, with TRBD1 matching over 7 bases. Sequenced material: naive CD8+ T cells sorted from blood. The receptor was derived from a young man in good health. The CDR3 bases are TGTGCCAGCAGTTCCGAGGGGGCCGAGCAGTACTTC. Translating it yields CASSSEGAEQYF.